These 14 T cell receptor beta chains were sequenced from one sample in a study of CD8 T cells in Susac syndrome. An amount of RNA that ranged from 0.5 to 1 ug was reverse transcribed with random hexamers. TCRdb re-called the immunoSEQ multiplex PCR reads through MiXCR, storing one row per CDR3 protein. The table has around 300,000 distinct CDR3 sequences, about 89% seen once. The sample consisted of CD8+ T cells from PBMCs. The receptors shown here come from a human donor with multiple sclerosis.

This clonotype appeared a few times. The chain employs TRBV12-3 or TRBV12-4 and TRBJ2-1, with D unclear. This CDR3 contains 13 residues. Trimming cost V 5 bases and J 6 bases, with 11 bases left between them. The CDR3 loop is CASSPSGGNEQFF. For the CDR3, the DNA is TGTGCCAGCAGTCCCTCCGGTGGCAATGAGCAGTTCTTC.

The J gene is TRBJ1-5, the V gene TRBV13, with D possibly being TRBD1 (5 bases). The CDR3 loop spans 14 amino acids. Between the trimmed V and J ends, which lost 5 bases and 4 bases, there was a span of 12 bases. Germline CDR1 is PRHDT and CDR2 is FYEKMQ (reference sequence). The CDR3 loop is CASSHGTDNQPQHF. The CDR3 DNA reads as TGTGCCAGCAGCCACGGGACTGATAATCAGCCCCAGCATTTT. Using reference TRBV13 and TRBJ1-5 for the parts outside the CDR3, the full variable domain is AAGVIQSPRHLIKEKRETATLKCYPIPRHDTVYWYQQGPGQDPQFLISFYEKMQSDKGSIPDRFSAQQFSDYHSELNMSSLELGDSALYFCASSHGTDNQPQHFGDGTRLSIL.

V gene TRBV12-5 combines with J gene TRBJ1-2; TRBD1 might be the D (5 bases). From germline, CDR1 is LGHNT and CDR2 FRNRAP. The ends were cut back, 3 bases at V and 4 bases at J, with 12 bases in the middle. This CDR3 has 14 residues. The CDR3 region has the DNA TGTGCTAGTGGTTTTCACGGGGCCGGCTATGGCTACACCTTC. This codes for CASGFHGAGYGYTF. Combining the CDR3 with reference TRBV12-5 and TRBJ1-2 gives the whole variable domain DARVTQTPRHKVTEMGQEVTMRCQPILGHNTVFWYRQTMMQGLELLAYFRNRAPLDDSGMPKDRFSAEMPDATLATLKIQPSEPRDSAVYFCASGFHGAGYGYTFGSGTRLTVV.

The V call is TRBV2, the J call TRBJ1-2, with 7 bases fitting TRBD1. This CDR3 is 13 amino acids long. Losses at the gene ends were 8 bases for V and 4 bases for J; bases not matched to a gene: 7. From germline, CDR1 is SNHLY and CDR2 FYNNEI. CDR3 region: CASRVEGAYGYTF. The CDR3 DNA follows: TGTGCCAGCCGGGTAGAGGGGGCCTATGGCTACACCTTC.

This clonotype occurred a few times. Sequence at one end of the junction differs from germline and may be a read error. The genes are TRBV7-9 and TRBJ2-7; D call uncertain. The CDR3 spans 12 residues. Germline V gene sequence: CDR1 SEHNR, CDR2 FQNEAQ (reference sequence). DNA for the CDR3: TGTGCCAGCAGAGAATACTCCGACGAGCAGTACTTC. Translating gives CASREYSDEQYF.

The CDR3 here is CASSPLGQRGATGELFF. CDR3 in DNA: TGCGCCAGCAGCCCATTGGGGCAGCGGGGGGCGACCGGGGAGCTGTTTTTT. The chain uses TRBV4-1 and TRBJ2-2, with 9 bases aligning to TRBD2. Germline V gene data show CDR1 as MGHRA and CDR2 as YSYEKL. Germline trimming cut 4 bases from V and 5 bases from J; bases unmatched to any gene: 11. The CDR3 runs to 17 residues.

The chain has TRBV6-2 or TRBV6-3 and TRBJ1-5; D gene ambiguous. Between the trimmed V and J ends, which lost 2 bases and 5 bases, there was a span of 25 bases. Germline V gene data show CDR1 as MNHEY and CDR2 as SVGEGT. The CDR3 runs to 19 residues. Here the CDR3 reads CASSYPDVNPSLLDQPQHF. As DNA, the CDR3 is TGTGCCAGCAGTTACCCGGATGTCAATCCGAGCCTCCTAGATCAGCCCCAGCATTTT.

This chain uses TRBV18 with TRBJ2-1; possibly TRBD1 for D (5 bases). The CDR3 loop spans 16 amino acids. With 0 bases removed from V and 3 bases from J, the gap between germline ends came to 12 bases. CDR1 is KGHSH, CDR2 LQKENI, per germline. The CDR3 reads CASSPPLQVNYNEQFF. The DNA for the CDR3 is TGTGCCAGCTCACCACCGTTACAGGTGAACTACAATGAGCAGTTCTTC.

This chain connects TRBV7-2 to TRBJ2-1; D gene unclear. CDR1 SGHTA and CDR2 FQGNSA come from the germline V gene. Trimming stripped 5 bases from V and 5 bases from J, with 7 bases between. This CDR3 is 12 amino acids long. The CDR3 nucleotides are TGTGCCAGCAGCGTGATGAACAATGAGCAGTTCTTC. This sequence encodes CASSVMNNEQFF.

The rearrangement links TRBV19 to TRBJ1-4; 9 bases match TRBD1. CDR1 and CDR2 (germline): LNHDA, SQIVND (reference sequence). The CDR3 consists of 16 residues. Losses at the gene ends were 3 bases for V and 6 bases for J; bases not matched to a gene: 8. The CDR3 sequence is CASSMADRGSDEKLFF. The CDR3 DNA is TGTGCCAGTAGTATGGCGGACAGGGGCTCTGATGAAAAACTGTTTTTT.

The chain couples TRBV29-1 to TRBJ2-1; 10 bases are shared with TRBD1. The V segment lost 5 bases and the J segment 6 bases; nucleotides outside the gene matches: 19. Germline loops: CDR1 SQVTM, CDR2 ANQGSEA. The CDR3 runs 18 residues. CDR3 amino acids: CSVLHGTGDVSWTNEQFF. The CDR3 DNA is TGCAGCGTTTTACACGGGACAGGGGATGTGAGTTGGACCAATGAGCAGTTCTTC.

This clonotype is a singleton in its sample. This chain uses TRBV7-9 with TRBJ2-7; 10 bases fit TRBD1. This CDR3 is built from 16 residues. Per the germline V gene, CDR1 is SEHNR and CDR2 is FQNEAQ (reference sequence). V lost 5 bases to trimming and J lost 4 bases; unmatched junction nucleotides: 11. CDR3 loop: CASSALSGQGRYEQYF. Written as DNA, the CDR3 is TGTGCCAGCAGCGCGTTGTCGGGACAGGGGAGGTACGAGCAGTACTTC.

This chain uses TRBV19 with TRBJ2-1; D gene uncertain. V was clipped by 6 bases and J by 3 bases, with 12 bases between them. Germline CDR1 reads LNHDA; CDR2 reads SQIVND (reference sequence). This CDR3 has 14 residues. The CDR3 here is CASRYGIGYNEQFF. The DNA of the CDR3 is TGTGCCAGTAGATATGGAATAGGCTACAATGAGCAGTTCTTC.

The chain carries TRBV27 and TRBJ2-7, with 8 bases that match TRBD1. This CDR3 comprises 15 residues. CDR1 and CDR2 from the germline V gene are MNHEY and SMNVEV (reference sequence). Trimming cost V 3 bases and J 1 base; bases outside gene matches: 5. The CDR3 region is CASSLTGDGSYEQYF. The CDR3 DNA is TGTGCCAGCAGTTTGACAGGGGATGGTTCCTACGAGCAGTACTTC.